What follows describes a single T cell receptor beta chain. These data originate in a study of control samples from healthy donors and cancer patients. V lost 6 bases, J lost 7 bases, and 15 bases lay in between. This CDR3 contains 13 residues. Germline V gene lookup returns CDR1 MNHEY and CDR2 SVGAGI. TCRdb keeps only in-frame clones here, not all; method: immunoSEQ multiplex PCR. The data hold some 94,000 clones, with 85% to 90% observed a single time. The origin of this receptor is a woman in her forties or fifties with colorectal cancer. Sample: PBMCs. The genes are TRBV6-5 and TRBJ1-2; D is possibly TRBD1 (6 bases). CDR3 residues: CASRQGFVGGYTF. The DNA for the CDR3 is TGTGCCAGCAGACAGGGATTCGTAGGTGGCTACACCTTC.